The rows below give T cell receptor beta chains drawn from one sample of a study of shared clonotypes between healthy human individuals. The method was immunoSEQ multiplex PCR; TCRdb's version includes in-frame clones alone and lacks a portion of them. The table shows roughly 450,000 clones, with 75% to 85% occurring only once. The sequenced sample consisted of PBMCs. The receptors derive from a woman aged 40-49 years in good health. Some clones in this sample may be carry-over from other donors' samples. The CDR3 runs from the conserved cysteine through the conserved F or W. A D gene is named only where the DNA matches it firmly. Clone sizes are given selectively: once, few, many, or a class where the clone is expanded.

TRBJ2-7 | . | TRBV9 | . | TGTGCCAGCAGCGTAGACCCGGGACTGATGTACGAGCAGTACTTC | CASSVDPGLMYEQYF
TRBJ2-7 | . | TRBV11-2 | . | TGTGCCAGCAGCACCCCGTGGCTGCGTAGGGGACCCTACGAGCAGTACTTC | CASSTPWLRRGPYEQYF
TRBJ2-7 | . | TRBV5-1 | . | TGCGCCAGCAGCTTGGACGGACCCTACGAGCAGTACTTC | CASSLDGPYEQYF
TRBJ2-1 | . | TRBV4-2 | . | TGTGCCAGCAGCCAAGACTTCGGGCGGAGCTCCTACAATGAGCAGTTCTTC | CASSQDFGRSSYNEQFF
TRBJ2-1 | . | TRBV19 | . | TGTGCCAGTTTAAGCTCCTACAATGAGCAGTTCTTC | CASLSSYNEQFF
TRBJ2-5 | . | TRBV2 | . | TGTGCCAGTAGGGAGGACGCAGGAGGGGCAGAGACCCAGTACTTC | CASREDAGGAETQYF
TRBJ2-3 | . | TRBV27 | . | TGTGCCAGCCGAACCCAGTGGGGGCCAGATACGCAGTATTTT | CASRTQWGPDTQYF
TRBJ2-7 | TRBD1 | TRBV28 | . | TGTGCCAGCAGGGCAGGGGGTACCTACGAGCAGTACTTC | CASRAGGTYEQYF
TRBJ2-1 | TRBD2 | TRBV27 | . | TGTGCCAGCAGTTTACTAGCGGGAGTAGGAGAGCAGTTCTTC | CASSLLAGVGEQFF
TRBJ1-2 | . | TRBV7-8 | . | TGTGCCAGCAGCAGGACGGGCGGCCAAGTCCTCTTC | CASSRTGGQVLF
TRBJ2-5 | . | TRBV7-8 | . | TGTGCCAGCAGCTTTTACGGGACAGCCGGGGGGGAGACCCAGTACTTC | CASSFYGTAGGETQYF
TRBJ2-7 | TRBD1 | TRBV28 | . | TGTGCCAGCAGCCCCCCTCCGGGACAGGGGGGGTACGAGCAGTACTTC | CASSPPPGQGGYEQYF
TRBJ2-1 | . | TRBV7-9 | . | TGTGCCAGCAGCTTAGTAGCGGACCCCGGGGGTTACAATGAGCAGTTCTTC | CASSLVADPGGYNEQFF
TRBJ1-4 | . | TRBV28 | . | TGTGCCAGCAGTTTAGCAGACCTTAATGAAAAACTGTTTTTT | CASSLADLNEKLFF
TRBJ2-3 | TRBD2 | TRBV4-3 | . | TGCGCCAGCAGCCAAGCCCCCCAGGGAGCGGGAGGTCCAGATACGCAGTATTTT | CASSQAPQGAGGPDTQYF
TRBJ2-1 | . | TRBV11-3 | . | TGTGCCAGCAGCCGGGGGCGGGAGAGTAGTGAGCAGTTCTTC | CASSRGRESSEQFF
TRBJ2-3 | . | TRBV18 | . | TGTGCCAGCTCACCGGCCGCCCCGGGGGATACGCAGTATTTT | CASSPAAPGDTQYF
TRBJ2-7 | . | TRBV6-5 | . | TGTGCCAGCAGTTACTCGCCAGCGGAGCCCTACGAGCAGTACTTC | CASSYSPAEPYEQYF
TRBJ2-1 | . | TRBV21-1 | . | TGTGCCAGCAGCCTCACCAATGAGCAGTTCTTC | CASSLTNEQFF
TRBJ2-3 | . | TRBV2 | . | TGTGCCAGCAGTTTTTCCAGCGGTAGCACAGATACGCAGTATTTT | CASSFSSGSTDTQYF
TRBJ1-5 | . | TRBV6-1 | . | TGTGCCAGCAGCCAGACGCCGGATGGCAATCAGCCCCAGCATTTT | CASSQTPDGNQPQHF
TRBJ2-7 | TRBD2 | TRBV27 | many | TGTGCCAGCAGTTTAAACCCTAGCGGCTCCTACGAGCAGTACTTC | CASSLNPSGSYEQYF
TRBJ1-1 | TRBD1 | TRBV29-1 | . | TGCAGCGTTGAAGGGGACCGGGACAGGGGGTTGGGCACTGAAGCTTTCTTT | CSVEGDRDRGLGTEAFF
TRBJ2-2 | . | TRBV6-4 | . | TGTGCCAGCAGTAGTGCTAGCACCACCGGGGAGCTGTTTTTT | CASSSASTTGELFF
TRBJ2-7 | TRBD2 | TRBV4-1 | . | TGCGCCAGCAGCCAAGGACTAGCGGGGAGCTACGAGCAGTACTTC | CASSQGLAGSYEQYF
TRBJ2-6 | TRBD1 | TRBV7-3 | . | TGTGCCAGCAGCTTGGGACAGGGGACCTCTGGGGCCAACGTCCTGACTTTC | CASSLGQGTSGANVLTF
TRBJ2-3 | . | TRBV27 | . | TGTGCCAGCAGAAAGGACCTGACGCAGTATTTT | CASRKDLTQYF
TRBJ2-1 | TRBD2 | TRBV7-2 | . | TGTGCCAGCAGCTTAAGGGTAGCGGGAGTCCCCGACAATGAGCAGTTCTTC | CASSLRVAGVPDNEQFF
TRBJ2-3 | TRBD2 | TRBV14 | once | TGTGCCAGCAGCCAAGATAGGACTAGCAGCACAGATACGCAGTATTTT | CASSQDRTSSTDTQYF
TRBJ1-2 | . | TRBV5-1 | . | TGCGCCAGCAGCCCCGGGGAGGGAGGCTATGGCTACACCTTC | CASSPGEGGYGYTF
TRBJ1-6 | . | TRBV4-3 | . | TGCGCCAGCAGCCAAGCTACGGAGGAATCACCCCTCCACTTT | CASSQATEESPLHF
TRBJ2-1 | . | TRBV6-5 | . | TGTGCCATTCCTGGGGAAAACAATGAGCAGTTCTTC | CAIPGENNEQFF
TRBJ2-1 | TRBD2 | TRBV4-2 | many | TGTGCCAGCAGCCAAGATCTCAGGGCGGGAGGGGGGAATGAGCAGTTCTTC | CASSQDLRAGGGNEQFF
TRBJ2-7 | TRBD1 | TRBV5-1 | . | TGCGCCAGCAGCTCGGGACAGATCGAGCAGTACTTC | CASSSGQIEQYF
TRBJ2-5 | . | TRBV19 | . | TGTGCCAGTAGTACCTTCGGGGCCCAGTACTTC | CASSTFGAQYF
TRBJ1-1 | . | TRBV28 | . | TGTGCCAGCAGCCTACGGGAGATGACTGAAGCTTTCTTT | CASSLREMTEAFF
TRBJ2-2 | . | TRBV9 | . | TGTGCCAGCAGCGTAGCCGGGGAGCTGTTTTTT | CASSVAGELFF
TRBJ1-4 | . | TRBV6-1 | . | TGTGCCAGCAGTGACTTCATTAACAGGGATGTTGATGAAAAACTGTTTTTT | CASSDFINRDVDEKLFF
TRBJ1-3 | . | TRBV10-3 | . | TGTGCCATCAGTGATTCGCGTTCCGCCTCGGGAAACACCATATATTTT | CAISDSRSASGNTIYF
TRBJ2-3 | . | TRBV18 | . | TGTGCCAGCTCACTGACGGCAAGCGATACGCAGTATTTT | CASSLTASDTQYF
TRBJ2-1 | . | TRBV5-1 | . | TGCGCCAGCAGCTTGGAGGATGTTGGGAATGAGCAGTTCTTC | CASSLEDVGNEQFF
TRBJ2-7 | . | TRBV6-9 | . | TGTGCCAGCAGGGGACCCTACGAGCAGTACTTC | CASRGPYEQYF
TRBJ1-5 | TRBD1 | TRBV19 | few | TGTGCCAGTAGTGGACAGGGCGGTCAGCCCCAGCATTTT | CASSGQGGQPQHF
TRBJ2-1 | . | TRBV9 | . | TGTGCCAGCAGCTTATCCGACTCCAGCTCCTACAATGAGCAGTTCTTC | CASSLSDSSSYNEQFF
TRBJ2-7 | TRBD2 | TRBV18 | . | TGTGCCAGCTCATCCCAGAGTACTAGCGCCTCCTACGAGCAGTACTTC | CASSSQSTSASYEQYF
TRBJ2-1 | TRBD2 | TRBV7-3 | . | TGTGCCAGCAGCTTAATTCCCTCAGCGGGAGGGAGTAATGAGCAGTTCTTC | CASSLIPSAGGSNEQFF
TRBJ1-4 | . | TRBV29-1 | . | TGCAGCGTTGATCAAACGGGAACTAATGAAAAACTGTTTTTT | CSVDQTGTNEKLFF
TRBJ2-7 | TRBD2 | TRBV7-8 | . | TGTGCCAGCAGCTTAAAAGGGACTAGCGGTGCCTACGAGCAGTACTTC | CASSLKGTSGAYEQYF
TRBJ2-5 | . | TRBV11-2 | . | TGTGCCAGCAGCCCACCAGGTGTCCAAGAGACCCAGTACTTC | CASSPPGVQETQYF
TRBJ2-1 | TRBD1 | TRBV6-6 | . | TGTGCCAGCACTCGGACAGGGGAGGATGAGCAGTTCTTC | CASTRTGEDEQFF
TRBJ2-7 | TRBD2 | TRBV7-2 | . | TGTGCCAGCAGCTTAGCGGGAGGGCCTCGGTACGAGCAGTACTTC | CASSLAGGPRYEQYF
TRBJ2-7 | . | TRBV5-5 | . | TGTGCCAGCAGCTTGGGGAGTGTCGACTACGAGCAGTACTTC | CASSLGSVDYEQYF
TRBJ2-7 | TRBD2 | TRBV27 | once | TGTGCCAGCAGTTTTGGGACTAGCAGTTACGAGCAGTACTTC | CASSFGTSSYEQYF
TRBJ2-2 | TRBD2 | TRBV18 | . | TGTGCCAGCTCAACGAAACCGGGACTAGCGGGAGGATCGAACACCGGGGAGCTGTTTTTT | CASSTKPGLAGGSNTGELFF